This TCR beta chain was obtained from a study of blood T cell repertoires in COVID-19. Produced via immunoSEQ multiplex PCR; TCRdb's table is partial and in-frame only. The sample yields 200,000 to 250,000 clones, 85% seen once. There are 13 residues in the CDR3. Trimming removed 3 bases at V and 14 bases at J, with 16 bases between. This clonotype was sampled from a man between 45 and 60 years old with COVID-19, enrolled during active disease. J is TRBJ1-4 and V is TRBV12-3 or TRBV12-4; D is ambiguous. The sequencing sample was made of peripheral blood. Written as DNA, the CDR3 is TGTGCCAGCAGTTTGAGGGAACGAATTAGGCTGTTTTTT. Translating gives CASSLRERIRLFF.